The clone carrying this TCR beta chain was detected a few times. The data stem from a study of T cells in Graves' hyperthyroidism and ophthalmopathy. Amplified TCR beta CDR3 regions derived from RNA transcripts. First-round RT-PCR with HTBI primers amplified the TCR CDR3 region. TCRdb re-called the multiplex PCR reads through MiXCR, storing one row per CDR3 protein. In the table there are roughly 550,000 distinct CDR3 sequences, about 16% of which are singletons. The germline V gene has CDR1 SGHVS and CDR2 FQNEAQ. The CDR3 runs to 15 residues. J was trimmed by 3 bases and V by 1 base; bases with no gene match: 4.

This sequence joins TRBV7-8 and TRBJ2-7, with 9 bases fitting TRBD2. The receptor was derived from a woman in her thirties with Graves' ophthalmopathy. The material sequenced was blood. CDR3 bases: TGTGCCAGCAGCTTAGAGGCGGGAGGGCACTACGAGCAGTACTTC. This gives the protein CASSLEAGGHYEQYF.